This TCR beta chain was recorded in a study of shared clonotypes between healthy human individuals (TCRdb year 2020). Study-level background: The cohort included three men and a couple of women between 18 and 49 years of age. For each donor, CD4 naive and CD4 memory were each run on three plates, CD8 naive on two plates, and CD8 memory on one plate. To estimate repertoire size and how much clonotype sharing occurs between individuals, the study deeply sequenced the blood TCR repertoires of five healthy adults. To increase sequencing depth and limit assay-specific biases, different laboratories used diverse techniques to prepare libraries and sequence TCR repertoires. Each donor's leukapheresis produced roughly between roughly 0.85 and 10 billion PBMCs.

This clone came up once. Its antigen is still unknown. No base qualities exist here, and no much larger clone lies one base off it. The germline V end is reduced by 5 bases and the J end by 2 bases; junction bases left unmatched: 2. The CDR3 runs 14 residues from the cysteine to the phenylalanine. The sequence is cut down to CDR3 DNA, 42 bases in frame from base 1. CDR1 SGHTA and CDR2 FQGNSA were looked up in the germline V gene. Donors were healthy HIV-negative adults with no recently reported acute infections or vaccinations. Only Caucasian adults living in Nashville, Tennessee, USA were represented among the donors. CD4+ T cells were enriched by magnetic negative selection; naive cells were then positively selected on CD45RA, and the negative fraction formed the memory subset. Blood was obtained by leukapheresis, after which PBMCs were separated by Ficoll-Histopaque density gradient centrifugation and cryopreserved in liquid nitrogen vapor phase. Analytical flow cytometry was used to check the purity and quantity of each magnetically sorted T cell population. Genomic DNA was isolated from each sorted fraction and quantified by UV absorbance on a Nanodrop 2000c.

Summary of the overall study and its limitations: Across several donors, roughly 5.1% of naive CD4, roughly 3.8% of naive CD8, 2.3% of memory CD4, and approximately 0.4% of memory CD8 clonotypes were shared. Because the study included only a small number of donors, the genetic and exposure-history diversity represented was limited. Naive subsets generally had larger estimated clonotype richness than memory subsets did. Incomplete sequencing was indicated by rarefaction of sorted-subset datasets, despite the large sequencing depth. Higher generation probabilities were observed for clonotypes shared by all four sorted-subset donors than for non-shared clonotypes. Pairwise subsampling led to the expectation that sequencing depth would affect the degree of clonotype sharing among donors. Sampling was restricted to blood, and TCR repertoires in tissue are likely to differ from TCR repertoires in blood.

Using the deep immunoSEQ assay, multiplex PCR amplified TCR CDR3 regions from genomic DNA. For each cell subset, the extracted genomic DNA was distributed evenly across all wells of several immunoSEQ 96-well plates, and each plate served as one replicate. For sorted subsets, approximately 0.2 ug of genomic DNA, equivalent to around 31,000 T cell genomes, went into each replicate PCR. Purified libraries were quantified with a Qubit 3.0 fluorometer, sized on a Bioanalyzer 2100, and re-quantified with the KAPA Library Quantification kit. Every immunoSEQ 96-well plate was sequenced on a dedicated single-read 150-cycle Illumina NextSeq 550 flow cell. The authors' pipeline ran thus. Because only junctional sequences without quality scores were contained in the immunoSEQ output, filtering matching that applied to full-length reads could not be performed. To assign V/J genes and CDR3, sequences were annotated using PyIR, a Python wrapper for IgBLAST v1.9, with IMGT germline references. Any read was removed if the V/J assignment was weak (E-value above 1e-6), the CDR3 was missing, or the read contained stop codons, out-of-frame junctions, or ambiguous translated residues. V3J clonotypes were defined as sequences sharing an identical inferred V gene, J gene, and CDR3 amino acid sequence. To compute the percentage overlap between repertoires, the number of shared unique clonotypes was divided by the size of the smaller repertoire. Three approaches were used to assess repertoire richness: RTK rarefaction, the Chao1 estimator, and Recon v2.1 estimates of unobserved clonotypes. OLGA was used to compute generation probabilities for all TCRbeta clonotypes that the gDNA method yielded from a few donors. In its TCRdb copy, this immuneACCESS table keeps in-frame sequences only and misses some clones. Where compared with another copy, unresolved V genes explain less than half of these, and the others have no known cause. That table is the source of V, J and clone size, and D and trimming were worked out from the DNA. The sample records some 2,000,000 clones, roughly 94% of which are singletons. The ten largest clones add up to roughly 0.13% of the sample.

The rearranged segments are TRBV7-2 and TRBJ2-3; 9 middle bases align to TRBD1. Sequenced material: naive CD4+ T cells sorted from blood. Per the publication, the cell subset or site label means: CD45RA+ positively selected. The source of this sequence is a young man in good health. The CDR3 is CASSRDRATDTQYF. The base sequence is TGTGCCAGCAGCCGGGACAGGGCCACAGATACGCAGTATTTT. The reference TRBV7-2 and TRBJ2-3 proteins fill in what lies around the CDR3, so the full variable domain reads GAGVSQSPSNKVTEKGKDVELRCDPISGHTALYWYRQSLGQGLEFLIYFQGNSAPDKSGLPSDRFSAERTGGSVSTLTIQRTQQEDSAVYLCASSRDRATDTQYFGPGTRLTVL.